This T cell receptor (beta chain) was retrieved from a study of CD8+ T cells in alopecia areata. TCR sequencing used cDNA made by reverse transcription of extracted RNA. Sequencing used immunoSEQ multiplex PCR; TCRdb keeps in-frame clones, though not all of them. This table has about 190,000 clones, around three fifths appearing once. For this clone: Its antigen is not known.

Treatment reported: oral pan-JAK inhibitor, 5-10 mg twice daily. Collection of lesional scalp punch biopsies and peripheral blood was performed in alopecia areata patients. CDR1 is MDHEN, CDR2 SYDVKM, per germline. Trimming cost V 2 bases and J 10 bases; bases outside gene matches: 8. This CDR3 comprises 15 residues. Regarding the study as a whole: TCRs were shared less clearly across patients than in mice, possibly for HLA-related reasons. When scalp samples are sequenced, resident alphabeta T cells of normal skin are also captured.

The chain links TRBV28 to TRBJ1-6, with 7 bases that match TRBD1. This receptor was obtained from a human donor with alopecia areata. The source was CD4+ T cells sorted from blood, collected at week 24, from a patient treated with tofacitinib. The CDR3 loop is CASSLGRTGLSPLHF. DNA of the CDR3: TGTGCCAGCAGTTTAGGCCGGACAGGTCTCTCACCCCTCCACTTT.